Shown below are 27 T cell receptor beta chains from a single sample sequenced in a study of shared T cell receptors in the human thymus. Only in-frame clones appear in the TCRdb table, and some are missing; sequencing was by immunoSEQ multiplex PCR. The sample includes 500,000 to 550,000 clones, 75% to 80% of them seen just once. These same records also appear under a second study, on human thymus T cells.

The sample was thymocytes. Receptor source: a boy younger than two with a congenital heart defect.

The V and J genes are TRBV6-1 and TRBJ2-5; 10 nucleotides line up with TRBD2. The CDR3 loop spans 14 amino acids. Unmatched junction bases numbered 4, after V lost 7 bases and J lost 2 bases. Germline CDR1 is MNHNS and CDR2 is SASEGT. This CDR3 reads CASTRTSGQETQYF. The DNA of the CDR3 is TGTGCCAGCACCCGGACTAGCGGACAAGAGACCCAGTACTTC.

This clone was seen only a few times. The chain couples TRBV27 to TRBJ2-7; TRBD1 might be the D (6 bases). This CDR3 has 15 amino acids. Germline CDR1 is MNHEY and CDR2 is SMNVEV (reference sequence). V was clipped by 5 bases and J by 5 bases, with 19 bases between them. The CDR3 reads CASSPWGSEGDEQYF. The CDR3 bases are TGTGCCAGCAGTCCCTGGGGTAGCGAGGGGGACGAGCAGTACTTC.

The genes are TRBV14 and TRBJ1-2, with D possibly being TRBD1 (5 bases). In germline, CDR1 is SGHDN, CDR2 FVKESK. V was pared by 0 bases and J by 6 bases, with 11 bases between. This CDR3 is 14 amino acids long. The DNA of the CDR3 is TGTGCCAGCAGCCAAGATAGGGGCCCTAATGGCTACACCTTC. The encoded protein is CASSQDRGPNGYTF.

This clone was recorded only once. V is TRBV7-9 and J is TRBJ2-2, with D perhaps matching TRBD1 (6 bases). Between the trimmed V and J ends, which lost 5 bases and 2 bases, there was a span of 18 bases. The CDR3 runs to 17 residues. CDR1 and CDR2 from the germline V gene are SEHNR and FQNEAQ (reference sequence). CDR3 region: CASSLLRRTDNTGELFF. The CDR3 coding sequence is TGTGCCAGCAGCCTACTTCGTAGGACAGACAACACCGGGGAGCTGTTTTTT. Looking up the rest from reference TRBV7-9 and TRBJ2-2 gives the full variable domain: DTGVSQNPRHKITKRGQNVTFRCDPISEHNRLYWYRQTLGQGPEFLTYFQNEAQLEKSRLLSDRFSAERPKGSFSTLEIQRTEQGDSAMYLCASSLLRRTDNTGELFFGEGSRLTVL.

The rearrangement uses TRBV10-3 and TRBJ1-3; TRBD1 matches at 9 bases. J gave up 0 bases and V 9 bases, and 0 bases lay outside the gene matches. Per germline, CDR1 ENHRY and CDR2 SYGVKD. The CDR3 totals 13 residues. The CDR3 is CAMTGGSGNTIYF. In DNA, the CDR3 is TGTGCCATGACAGGGGGCTCTGGAAACACCATATATTTT.

The V call is TRBV11-2, the J call TRBJ2-7; 10 positions agree with TRBD2. The ends lost 0 bases at V and 4 bases at J; junction bases unmatched: 9. The CDR3 covers 17 residues. Per germline, CDR1 SGHAT and CDR2 FQNNGV. This CDR3 reads CASSLDPLAGALYEQYF. The CDR3 nucleotides read TGTGCCAGCAGCTTAGATCCCCTAGCGGGGGCCTTATACGAGCAGTACTTC.

CDR3 sequence reads: CASGLATAGGRETQYF. CDR3 DNA sequence: TGTGCTAGTGGTTTGGCAACGGCGGGAGGGCGAGAGACCCAGTACTTC. The J gene is TRBJ2-5, the V gene TRBV12-5; 9 bases are a match to TRBD2. V trimming: 1 base; J trimming: 4 bases; junction bases outside the gene matches: 7. Looked up from germline, CDR1 is LGHNT and CDR2 is FRNRAP. This CDR3 has 16 amino acids.

The chain joins TRBV5-4 to TRBJ2-7, with D maybe TRBD2 (5 bases). Germline-derived CDR1 and CDR2 are SGHNT and YYREEE (reference sequence). The CDR3 loop spans 17 amino acids. Deletions cut 4 bases from V and 5 bases from J, with 25 bases between. CDR3 DNA sequence: TGTGCCAGCAGCCAAACCGGTGCTTGGGCCCCCGGGGACGAGCAGTACTTC. Residues: CASSQTGAWAPGDEQYF.

J is TRBJ2-7 and V is TRBV2; D gene ambiguous. CDR1 is SNHLY and CDR2 is FYNNEI in the germline V gene. The CDR3 runs to 13 residues. V was cut by 2 bases and J by 1 base, with 6 bases left in between. The CDR3 reads CASSETGSYEQYF. The CDR3 DNA is TGTGCCAGCAGTGAAACCGGTTCCTACGAGCAGTACTTC.

This CDR3 reads CASSPRGGNQPQHF. DNA of the CDR3: TGTGCCAGTAGTCCACGGGGGGGCAATCAGCCCCAGCATTTT. The chain has TRBV19 and TRBJ1-5; possible D gene TRBD1, 5 bases. V lost 5 bases and J 2 bases, leaving 10 bases between the germline ends. The CDR3 spans 14 residues. CDR1 and CDR2 (germline): LNHDA, SQIVND (reference sequence).

This chain joins TRBV30 and TRBJ1-5, with a possible D match to TRBD1 (5 bases). The CDR3 runs to 14 residues. Per germline, CDR1 GTSNPN and CDR2 SVGIG (reference sequence). Trimming shortened V by 1 base and J by 3 bases, and 10 bases separated the two germline ends. This CDR3 is CAWSDRGFNQPQHF. The CDR3 bases are TGTGCCTGGAGTGATCGGGGGTTCAATCAGCCCCAGCATTTT.

The J gene is TRBJ2-5, the V gene TRBV4-3; 9 bases are shared with TRBD1. Germline assignment: CDR1 LGHNA and CDR2 YSLEER. The ends lost 3 bases at V and 5 bases at J; junction bases unmatched: 10. This CDR3 has 16 amino acids. DNA of the CDR3: TGCGCCAGCAGCCAGGGCCCCACAGGGGGCGTGGAGACCCAGTACTTC. It specifies CASSQGPTGGVETQYF.

The rearrangement uses TRBV6-5 and TRBJ2-5; D might be TRBD1 (5 bases). The DNA matches TRBJ2-7 better at its end, which makes the J call doubtful. The CDR3 consists of 13 residues. Germline V gene sequence: CDR1 MNHEY, CDR2 SVGAGI. The CDR3 sequence is CAAHGSAGREQYF. The CDR3 DNA follows: TGTGCCGCCCACGGTTCGGCAGGGCGCGAGCAGTACTTC.

The V and J genes are TRBV6-5 and TRBJ1-4; 8 nucleotides match TRBD1. The CDR3 length is 15 residues. V lost 6 bases to trimming and J lost 3 bases; unmatched junction nucleotides: 6. Germline assignment: CDR1 MNHEY and CDR2 SVGAGI. CDR3 protein: CASRQPGQANEKLFF. CDR3 DNA: TGTGCCAGCAGGCAACCGGGACAGGCTAATGAAAAACTGTTTTTT.

The V call is TRBV5-6, the J call TRBJ1-4; no firm D call. With 3 bases removed from V and 7 bases from J, the gap between germline ends came to 16 bases. This CDR3 region has 15 residues. Germline lookup yields CDR1 SGHDT and CDR2 YYEEEE. Here the CDR3 DNA reads TGTGCCAGCAGCTCGGACGGAAAGCGGAGTGAAAAACTGTTTTTT. Translation gives CASSSDGKRSEKLFF.

The chain links TRBV27 to TRBJ1-1, with D uncertain. The CDR3 spans 17 residues. The V end was cut by 3 bases, the J end by 4 bases, with 21 bases between. CDR1 is MNHEY, CDR2 SMNVEV, per germline (reference sequence). CDR3 amino acids: CASSLGPRAPALTEAFF. The CDR3 DNA sequence: TGTGCCAGCAGTTTGGGCCCCCGAGCTCCGGCGCTCACTGAAGCTTTCTTT.

This clone has a single count. This sequence joins TRBV9 and TRBJ2-3; tentative D call: TRBD2 (6 bases). V lost 5 bases, J lost 14 bases, and 15 bases lay in between. Germline V gene lookup returns CDR1 SGDLS and CDR2 YYNGEE. CDR3 length: 11 residues. The CDR3 DNA follows: TGTGCCAGCAGTTGGGGGGACTCCCTGTATTTT. It translates to CASSWGDSLYF.

This chain connects TRBV18 to TRBJ2-1; D is perhaps TRBD2 (6 bases). The germline gives CDR1 KGHSH, CDR2 LQKENI. Deletions cut 3 bases from V and 15 bases from J, with 24 bases between. This CDR3 is built from 15 residues. The CDR3 bases are TGTGCCAGCTCACCTAAAACGAGGAGGCCGGGAGATGGGTTCTTC. Translated, it gives CASSPKTRRPGDGFF.

The gene calls are TRBV27 and TRBJ2-7; TRBD2 matches at 10 bases. V was clipped by 2 bases and J by 2 bases; unmatched bases: 18. In germline, CDR1 is MNHEY, CDR2 SMNVEV (reference sequence). The CDR3 sequence is 20 residues long. The CDR3 coding sequence is TGTGCCAGCAGTTTACCAAACTTAGGGGCTAGCGGGAGCTCGACCTACGAGCAGTACTTC. It codes for CASSLPNLGASGSSTYEQYF.

This clone appeared a few times. This chain joins TRBV11-3 and TRBJ1-2; D may be TRBD1 (6 bases). Trimming took off 2 bases at V and 8 bases at J, with 12 bases between the two ends. The V gene's germline CDR1 is SGHNT and CDR2 YENEEA. The CDR3 is 13 residues long. The CDR3 coding sequence is TGTGCCAGCAGCTTATACCTCAGGGGCGGCTACACCTTC. It is translated as CASSLYLRGGYTF.

This clone was counted a few times. This rearrangement joins TRBV4-3 to TRBJ1-2, with D possibly being TRBD1 (6 bases). Per germline, CDR1 LGHNA and CDR2 YSLEER. This CDR3 has 16 residues. The V and J ends lost 5 bases and 4 bases respectively, with 20 bases between them. The DNA of the CDR3 is TGCGCCAGCAGCTCCGGCCGGGGGGCACCGACCTATGGCTACACCTTC. It encodes CASSSGRGAPTYGYTF.

This chain connects TRBV2 to TRBJ1-2; 10 positions match TRBD1. The CDR3 contains 14 residues. The ends lost 6 bases at V and 3 bases at J; junction bases unmatched: 4. CDR1 is SNHLY, CDR2 FYNNEI, per germline. Here the CDR3 DNA reads TGTGCCAGCAGAGATGGGACAGGGGACTATGGCTACACCTTC. Residues: CASRDGTGDYGYTF.

The V gene is TRBV27, the J gene TRBJ2-5; possibly TRBD2 for D (7 bases). CDR3 length: 13 amino acids. V shed 4 bases and J shed 4 bases, with 10 bases lying between them. Germline CDR1 is MNHEY and CDR2 is SMNVEV (reference sequence). CDR3 bases: TGTGCCAGCAGTTGGGGAGGGGGAGAGACCCAGTACTTC. Translated: CASSWGGGETQYF.

This clone has more than one count but fewer than ten. V and J are TRBV27 and TRBJ2-7, with TRBD1 matching over 8 bases. CDR1 is MNHEY and CDR2 is SMNVEV in the germline V gene (reference sequence). V was clipped by 1 base and J by 0 bases; unmatched bases: 8. The CDR3 length is 17 residues. CDR3 amino acids: CASSLYRTGRSSYEQYF. The DNA of the CDR3 is TGTGCCAGCAGTTTATATAGGACAGGGAGGAGCTCCTACGAGCAGTACTTC.

CDR3 sequence reads: CASSRRDTPNQPQHF. The CDR3 DNA is TGTGCCAGCAGCCGACGGGACACTCCCAATCAGCCCCAGCATTTT. The rearrangement joins TRBV7-2 to TRBJ1-5; TRBD1 might be the D (6 bases). This CDR3 is built from 15 residues. CDR1 is SGHTA and CDR2 is FQGNSA in the germline V gene. V lost 5 bases, J lost 3 bases, and 14 bases lay in between. Full variable domain (outside the CDR3, taken from reference TRBV7-2 and TRBJ1-5): GAGVSQSPSNKVTEKGKDVELRCDPISGHTALYWYRQSLGQGLEFLIYFQGNSAPDKSGLPSDRFSAERTGGSVSTLTIQRTQQEDSAVYLCASSRRDTPNQPQHFGDGTRLSIL.

This chain joins TRBV4-3 and TRBJ1-1, with unresolved D. The CDR3 spans 12 residues. V was pared by 1 base and J by 10 bases, with 10 bases between. Germline lookup yields CDR1 LGHNA and CDR2 YSLEER. CDR3 in DNA: TGCGCCAGCAGCCAAGGACGAGGTGGAGCTTTCTTT. Translating it yields CASSQGRGGAFF.

The rearrangement links TRBV6-1 to TRBJ1-5; maybe TRBD1 (5 bases). Per the germline V gene, CDR1 is MNHNS and CDR2 is SASEGT. V gave up 7 bases and J gave up 2 bases, with 15 bases separating them. This CDR3 spans 15 amino acids. The CDR3 DNA is TGTGCCAGCACCGAAGAAAGCAGGGGCAATCAGCCCCAGCATTTT. This gives the protein CASTEESRGNQPQHF.